The text below deals with one T cell receptor beta chain. The data stem from a study of blood T cell repertoires in COVID-19. Germline V gene data show CDR1 as SGHRS and CDR2 as YFSETQ. The CDR3 extends over 16 amino acids. The V and J ends lost 0 bases and 6 bases respectively, with 16 bases between them. Sequenced by immunoSEQ multiplex PCR; TCRdb stores in-frame clones only, minus some. Here the sample spans 150,000 to 200,000 clones, 65% to 85% being singletons. The source material was PBMCs or T cells enriched from blood (not recorded which). The sequence derives from a woman aged 55-69 years who had recovered from COVID-19. The rearrangement uses TRBV5-1 and TRBJ2-1, with TRBD2 as a possible D gene (6 bases). The CDR3, as DNA: TGCGCCAGCAGCTTGGGATGGGGGGTAGTGGGCAATGAGCAGTTCTTC. Its protein is CASSLGWGVVGNEQFF.